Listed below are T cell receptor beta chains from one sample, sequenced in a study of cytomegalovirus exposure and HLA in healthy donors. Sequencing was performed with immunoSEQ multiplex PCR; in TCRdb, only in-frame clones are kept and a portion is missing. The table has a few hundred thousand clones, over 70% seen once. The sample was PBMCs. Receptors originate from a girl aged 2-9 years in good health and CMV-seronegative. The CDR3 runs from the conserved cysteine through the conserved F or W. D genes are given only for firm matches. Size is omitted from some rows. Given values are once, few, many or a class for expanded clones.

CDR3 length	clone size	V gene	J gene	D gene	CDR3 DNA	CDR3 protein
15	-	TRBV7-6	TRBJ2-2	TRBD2	TGTGCCAGCAGTTTAGCGGGAGGCGGAGGCGGGGAGCTGTTTTTT	CASSLAGGGGGELFF
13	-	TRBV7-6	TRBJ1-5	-	TGTGCCAGCAGCTACTCGGACAGACAGCCCCAGCATTTT	CASSYSDRQPQHF
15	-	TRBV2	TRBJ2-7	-	TGTGCCAGCAGTGAGTCCAGGAGGGCCTCCTACGAGCAGTACTTC	CASSESRRASYEQYF
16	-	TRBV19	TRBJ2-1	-	TGTGCCAGTAGTATAGACCCAACAGGGTTTCGGAATGAGCAGTTCTTC	CASSIDPTGFRNEQFF
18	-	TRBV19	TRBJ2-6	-	TGTGCCAGTAGCCCGCCCTCTCTCCCAGGGTCCGGGGCCAACGTCCTGACTTTC	CASSPPSLPGSGANVLTF
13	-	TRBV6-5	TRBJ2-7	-	TGTGCCAGCAGTAAGACTGTTACCTACGAGCAGTACTTC	CASSKTVTYEQYF
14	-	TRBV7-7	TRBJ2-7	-	TGTGCCAGCAGCTTTAACGGGTGGTACTACGAGCAGTACTTC	CASSFNGWYYEQYF
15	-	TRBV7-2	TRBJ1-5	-	TGTGCCAGCAGCTTACGATCCGAGCCCAATCAGCCCCAGCATTTT	CASSLRSEPNQPQHF
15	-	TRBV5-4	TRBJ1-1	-	TGTGCCAGCAGCCGTACTCTGGGGCAGAACACTGAAGCTTTCTTT	CASSRTLGQNTEAFF
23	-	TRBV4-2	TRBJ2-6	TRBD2	TGTGCCAGCAGACAATTGGGACTTTTTCCTCTAGCGGAAAAGATTTCTGGGGCCAACGTCCTGACTTTC	CASRQLGLFPLAEKISGANVLTF
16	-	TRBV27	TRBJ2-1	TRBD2	TGTGCCAGCACCCTGCGGAGGCACCGGGGGGGCAATGAGCAGTTCTTC	CASTLRRHRGGNEQFF
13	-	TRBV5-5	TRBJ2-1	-	TGTGCCAGCAGCTTCTATCCTGGCAATGAGCAGTTCTTC	CASSFYPGNEQFF
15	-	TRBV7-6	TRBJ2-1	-	TGTGCCAGCAGCTTAGGTGTCGGGGGGCGGGATGAGCAGTTCTTC	CASSLGVGGRDEQFF
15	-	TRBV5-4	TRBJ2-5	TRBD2	TGTGCCAGCAGCTTGGGTGCGGGGGACCAAGAGACCCAGTACTTC	CASSLGAGDQETQYF
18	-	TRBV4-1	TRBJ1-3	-	TGCGCCAGCAGCCTACAAGGTCGCGCAGGGATCTCTGGAAACACCATATATTTT	CASSLQGRAGISGNTIYF
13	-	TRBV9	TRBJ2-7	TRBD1	TGTGCCAGCAGCATCGGGACAGCCTACGAGCAGTACTTC	CASSIGTAYEQYF
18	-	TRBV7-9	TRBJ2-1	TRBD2	TGTGCCAGCAGTTCAAAGGTGGGGGGGACTCGTTCGGGAAATGAGCAGTTCTTC	CASSSKVGGTRSGNEQFF
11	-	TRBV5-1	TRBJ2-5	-	TGCGCCAGCTCGTACCAAGAGACCCAGTACTTC	CASSYQETQYF
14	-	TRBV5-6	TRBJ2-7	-	TGTGCCAGCACCTCTCCTTCAGGAAGGCACGAGCAGTACTTC	CASTSPSGRHEQYF
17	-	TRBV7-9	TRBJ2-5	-	TGTGCCAGCAGCTTCGGGACTTACTCACCGTACCAAGAGACCCAGTACTTC	CASSFGTYSPYQETQYF
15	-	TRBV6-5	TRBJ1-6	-	TGTGCCAGCAGTTACTCGGGGCAGGGCAATTCACCCCTCCACTTT	CASSYSGQGNSPLHF
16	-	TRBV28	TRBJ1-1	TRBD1	TGTGCCAGCAGCCAACAACAGGGGAGGATGGACACCGAAGCTTTCTTT	CASSQQQGRMDTEAFF
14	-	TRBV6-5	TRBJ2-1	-	TGTGCCAGCAGTAAGCGGTCCGAAAACAATGAGCAGTTCTTC	CASSKRSENNEQFF
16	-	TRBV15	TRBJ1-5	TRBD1	TGTGCCACCAGCAGGGCCGGGACAGCCAGTAATCAGCCCCAGCATTTT	CATSRAGTASNQPQHF
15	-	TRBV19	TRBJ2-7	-	TGTGCCAGTAGTATAGGCACAGGGTTCGCCTACGAGCAGTACTTC	CASSIGTGFAYEQYF
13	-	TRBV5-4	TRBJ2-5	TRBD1	TGTGCCAGCAGCCAGGGGGAGTGGACGACCCAGTACTTC	CASSQGEWTTQYF
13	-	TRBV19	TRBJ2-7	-	TGTGCCAGTAGTCCTACTACCACCTACGAGCAGTACTTC	CASSPTTTYEQYF
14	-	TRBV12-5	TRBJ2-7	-	TGTGCTAGTGCCCTCTCCAGTGTCGATTACGAGCAGTACTTC	CASALSSVDYEQYF
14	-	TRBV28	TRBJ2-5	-	TGTGCCACCCACGAACCATCGCGGGGGCAGACCCAGTACTTC	CATHEPSRGQTQYF
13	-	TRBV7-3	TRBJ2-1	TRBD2	TGTGCCAGCAGCTTAAATCTAGCGGTGAAGCAGTTCTTC	CASSLNLAVKQFF
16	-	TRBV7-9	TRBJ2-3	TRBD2	TGTGCCAGCACCTCCTCGGCGGGAGGAAGGCCAGATACGCAGTATTTT	CASTSSAGGRPDTQYF
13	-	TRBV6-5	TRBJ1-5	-	TGTGCCAGCAGTAATCAAGGTCCGGGGCCCCAGCATTTT	CASSNQGPGPQHF
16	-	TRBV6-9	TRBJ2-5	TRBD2	TGTGCCAGCAGTCTTGGGACTAGCGGGGGGAGGAAGACCCAGTACTTC	CASSLGTSGGRKTQYF
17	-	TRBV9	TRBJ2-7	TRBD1	TGTGCCAGCAGCCCCCACGGTGGGCCGGGACAGACCTACGAGCAGTACTTC	CASSPHGGPGQTYEQYF
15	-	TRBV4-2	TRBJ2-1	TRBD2	TGTGCCAGCAGCCGTGCGGGGGGTTTCTACAATGAGCAGTTCTTC	CASSRAGGFYNEQFF
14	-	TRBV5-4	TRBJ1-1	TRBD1	TGTGCCAGCAGCTGGGGACAGTCGAACACTGAAGCTTTCTTT	CASSWGQSNTEAFF
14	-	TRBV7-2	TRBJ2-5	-	TGTGCCAGCAGCTTGGGCCAACCAGGCGAGACCCAGTACTTC	CASSLGQPGETQYF
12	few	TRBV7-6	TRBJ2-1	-	TGTGCCAGCAGTAATCAGTACAATGAGCAGTTCTTC	CASSNQYNEQFF
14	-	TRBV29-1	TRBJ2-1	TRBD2	TGCAGCGTACCCAGGACTAGAGCAGGGAATGAGCAGTTCTTC	CSVPRTRAGNEQFF
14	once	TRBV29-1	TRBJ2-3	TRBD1	TGCAGCGTTGGAGGGACAGGGACCGCAGATACGCAGTATTTT	CSVGGTGTADTQYF
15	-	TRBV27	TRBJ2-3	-	TGTGCCAGCCACTCGAACGAGCTAAGCACAGATACGCAGTATTTT	CASHSNELSTDTQYF
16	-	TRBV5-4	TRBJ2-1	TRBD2	TGTGCCAGCAGCGTGGGCGGGGCTAGCGGGAGGGATGAGCAGTTCTTC	CASSVGGASGRDEQFF